Listed here are 23 T cell receptor beta chains from one sample, sequenced in a study of CD8+ T cells in alopecia areata (dated by TCRdb to 2016 to 2018). The library was built by means of the immunoSEQ multiplex PCR assay. RNA was extracted from all samples and reverse transcribed into cDNA, which served as template for TCR sequencing. Here the immuneACCESS table is served through TCRdb, limited to in-frame sequences with V and J called. Missing clones are a known gap in these copies; in checked studies unresolved V genes cover under half, and the rest lacks a known reason. The sample yields some 190,000 clones; 66% were counted once. The ten most abundant clones make up 0.95% to 1.5% of the sample. According to the study, the label for this sample's treatment or condition signals: oral pan-JAK inhibitor, 5-10 mg twice daily. Material: CD4+ T cells sorted from blood, obtained at week 44, from a patient treated with tofacitinib. The receptors shown here come from a human donor with alopecia areata.

The CDR3 is CASSHRWAGANVLTF. In DNA, the CDR3 is TGTGCCAGCAGCCACCGATGGGCTGGGGCCAACGTCCTGACTTTC. This chain joins TRBV14 and TRBJ2-6; D not resolved. The ends were cut back, 3 bases at V and 2 bases at J, with 8 bases in the middle. CDR3 length equals 15 residues. Looked up from germline, CDR1 is SGHDN and CDR2 is FVKESK. The full variable domain, in which reference TRBV14 and TRBJ2-6 provide the parts outside the CDR3, is EAGVTQFPSHSVIEKGQTVTLRCDPISGHDNLYWYRRVMGKEIKFLLHFVKESKQDESGMPNNRFLAERTGGTYSTLKVQPAELEDSGVYFCASSHRWAGANVLTFGAGSRLTVL.

V is TRBV29-1 and J is TRBJ2-2; the D is unclear. CDR1 SQVTM and CDR2 ANQGSEA come from the germline V gene. CDR3 length equals 13 residues. Trimming stripped 3 bases from V and 4 bases from J, with 9 bases between. DNA for the CDR3: TGCAGCGTTGATCTGCATAGCACCGGGGAGCTGTTTTTT. It encodes CSVDLHSTGELFF.

The gene calls are TRBV27 and TRBJ1-2; tentatively, D is TRBD1 (6 bases). This CDR3 contains 13 residues. Looked up from germline, CDR1 is MNHEY and CDR2 is SMNVEV (reference sequence). Trimming stripped 7 bases from V and 6 bases from J, with 15 bases between. The CDR3 region has the DNA TGTGCCAGCAAGGCAGGACAGATCGATGGCTACACCTTC. Its protein is CASKAGQIDGYTF.

The chain uses TRBV19 and TRBJ1-5; D may be TRBD1 (5 bases). Trimming took 4 bases from V and 0 from J, leaving 13 bases between them. The CDR3 runs to 16 residues. Germline CDR1 reads LNHDA; CDR2 reads SQIVND (reference sequence). The CDR3 region is CASSTRAQYSNQPQHF. As DNA, the CDR3 is TGTGCCAGTAGTACCAGGGCCCAATATAGCAATCAGCCCCAGCATTTT.

The V and J genes are TRBV4-1 and TRBJ1-1; D not resolved. Germline CDR1 is MGHRA and CDR2 is YSYEKL. CDR3 length: 14 amino acids. Trimming left V 5 bases short and J 10 bases short, with 20 bases between. The CDR3 loop reads CASSFTSGGPVAFF. The CDR3 bases are TGCGCCAGCAGCTTTACCTCTGGAGGGCCCGTAGCTTTCTTT.

This clone has only one observation. The chain has TRBV9 and TRBJ2-5, with 7 bases fitting TRBD1. The CDR3 loop spans 15 amino acids. Trimming at V came to 4 bases and at J to 2 bases, leaving 8 bases not matched to a gene. Germline assignment: CDR1 SGDLS and CDR2 YYNGEE. CDR3 DNA: TGTGCCAGCAGCCCCCAGACAGGGCGTCAAGAGACCCAGTACTTC. Encoded protein: CASSPQTGRQETQYF.

The chain has TRBV6-5 and TRBJ2-7; 11 positions match TRBD1. Germline values: CDR1 MNHEY, CDR2 SVGAGI. The CDR3 has 14 amino acids. Trimming at V came to 5 bases and at J to 3 bases, leaving 3 bases not matched to a gene. CDR3 in amino acids: CASSDGTGGYEQYF. Written as DNA, the CDR3 is TGTGCCAGCAGTGATGGGACAGGGGGCTACGAGCAGTACTTC.

V usage is TRBV6-5 and J usage is TRBJ2-2, with 9 bases matching TRBD2. This CDR3 contains 14 residues. Germline V gives CDR1 MNHEY, CDR2 SVGAGI. Trimming took 4 bases from V and 4 from J; bases not matched to a gene: 1. The CDR3 nucleotides are TGTGCCAGCAGTTGGGGACTAGCCACCGGGGAGCTGTTTTTT. Translation: CASSWGLATGELFF.

This clone came up a few times. This chain uses TRBV29-1 with TRBJ2-1; D perhaps matches TRBD2 (6 bases). The CDR3 runs 12 residues. Germline CDR1 and CDR2: SQVTM and ANQGSEA. Trimming took 7 bases from V and 5 from J, leaving 12 bases between them. The CDR3 nucleotides read TGCAGCGCCAGGACGGGAGACAATGAGCAGTTCTTC. It is translated as CSARTGDNEQFF.

This clone was seen a few times. The chain recombines TRBV7-8 with TRBJ2-1, with D possibly matching TRBD1 (6 bases). The germline V gene encodes CDR1 SGHVS and CDR2 FQNEAQ. The CDR3 runs to 13 residues. The V and J ends lost 5 bases and 8 bases respectively, with 13 bases between them. Here the CDR3 reads CASSPSKGDEQFF. CDR3 coding DNA: TGTGCCAGCAGCCCCAGTAAGGGGGATGAGCAGTTCTTC. Supplemented by reference TRBV7-8 and TRBJ2-1, the full variable domain reads GAGVSQSPRYKVAKRGQDVALRCDPISGHVSLFWYQQALGQGPEFLTYFQNEAQLDKSGLPSDRFFAERPEGSVSTLKIQRTQQEDSAVYLCASSPSKGDEQFFGPGTRLTVL.

To note about this clone: In the same sample, other DNA sequences code for this CDR3. V is TRBV29-1 and J is TRBJ1-1; no reliable D call. V shed 4 bases and J shed 5 bases, with 8 bases lying between them. Germline loops: CDR1 SQVTM, CDR2 ANQGSEA. The CDR3 runs 11 residues. CDR3 sequence: CSVGVGTEAFF. The CDR3 nucleotides read TGCAGCGTTGGGGTGGGGACTGAAGCTTTCTTT. Full variable domain (missing parts from reference TRBV29-1 and TRBJ1-1): SAVISQKPSRDICQRGTSLTIQCQVDSQVTMMFWYRQQPGQSLTLIATANQGSEATYESGFVIDKFPISRPNLTFSTLTVSNMSPEDSSIYLCSVGVGTEAFFGQGTRLTVV.

V and J are TRBV11-2 and TRBJ2-1, with D tentatively TRBD2 (6 bases). Trimming removed 3 bases from V and 0 bases from J, with 6 bases in between. Per germline, CDR1 SGHAT and CDR2 FQNNGV. This CDR3 has 14 amino acids. CDR3 in amino acids: CASSFGSSYNEQFF. The DNA for the CDR3 is TGTGCCAGCAGCTTCGGGAGCTCCTACAATGAGCAGTTCTTC.

A single count supports this clone. Here the CDR3 reads CATSTTGTGQYNEQFF. In nucleotides, the CDR3 is TGTGCCACCAGCACGACCGGGACAGGACAGTACAATGAGCAGTTCTTC. V gene TRBV15 combines with J gene TRBJ2-1; 8 bases agree with TRBD1. The CDR3 contains 16 residues. With V trimmed by 4 bases and J by 4 bases, 9 bases remained unmatched. Germline V CDR1 and CDR2: LNHNV, YYDKDF (reference sequence).

The chain joins TRBV30 to TRBJ2-3; 9 bases agree with TRBD2. The CDR3 is 15 residues long. CDR1 and CDR2 (germline): GTSNPN, SVGIG (reference sequence). After removal of 0 bases from V and 6 bases from J, the junction contained 7 bases not matched to a gene. The CDR3 sequence: CAWSVIGGGADTQYF. In DNA, the CDR3 is TGTGCCTGGAGTGTAATTGGCGGGGGGGCCGATACGCAGTATTTT.

The genes are TRBV6-5 and TRBJ2-2; the D gene is possibly TRBD1 (5 bases). Trimming left V 6 bases short and J 6 bases short, with 14 bases between. Looked up from germline, CDR1 is MNHEY and CDR2 is SVGAGI. The CDR3 loop spans 14 amino acids. CDR3 coding DNA: TGTGCCAGCAGCACGGAAGGGGTGGCCGGGGAGCTGTTTTTT. Its translation is CASSTEGVAGELFF.

The CDR3 nucleotides read TGTGCCTGGAGCCGACAGGGGAGTGGCTACACCTTC. This codes for CAWSRQGSGYTF. The chain links TRBV30 to TRBJ1-2; TRBD1 aligns across 8 bases. The germline gives CDR1 GTSNPN, CDR2 SVGIG (reference sequence). V lost 3 bases to trimming and J lost 7 bases; unmatched junction nucleotides: 4. The CDR3 has 12 amino acids.

This clone has only one observation. The chain links TRBV30 to TRBJ1-2; D is unresolved. The germline V gene has CDR1 GTSNPN and CDR2 SVGIG (reference sequence). The V and J ends lost 1 base and 7 bases respectively, with 4 bases between them. This CDR3 is 10 amino acids long. The CDR3 nucleotides are TGTGCCTGGAGTGGGGTTGGCTACACCTTC. It is translated as CAWSGVGYTF.

J is TRBJ1-1 and V is TRBV10-3, with 7 bases that match TRBD1. Unmatched junction bases numbered 9, after V lost 3 bases and J lost 11 bases. Germline V gives CDR1 ENHRY, CDR2 SYGVKD. The CDR3 covers 13 residues. The CDR3 sequence: CAISDPQGTYAFF. CDR3 coding DNA: TGTGCCATCAGTGACCCACAGGGGACTTACGCTTTCTTT.

The V gene is TRBV5-1, the J gene TRBJ1-1, with D possibly being TRBD1 (5 bases). Trimming pared 0 bases from V and 6 bases from J, leaving 9 bases between. This CDR3 comprises 13 residues. CDR1 SGHRS and CDR2 YFSETQ come from the germline V gene. The CDR3 coding sequence is TGCGCCAGCAGCTTGGGCAGGGATGCTGAAGCTTTCTTT. Encoded protein: CASSLGRDAEAFF.

This clone occurred a few times. This CDR3 is also generated by other DNA sequences in the sample. J is TRBJ2-7 and V is TRBV7-2; D remains ambiguous. The CDR3 is made up of 14 amino acids. The germline V gene has CDR1 SGHTA and CDR2 FQGNSA. V dropped 1 base and J dropped 2 bases, with 9 bases sitting between them. CDR3 protein: CASSLGPRTYEQYF. As DNA, the CDR3 is TGTGCCAGCAGCTTAGGCCCAAGAACCTACGAGCAGTACTTC.

J is TRBJ1-1 and V is TRBV29-1; possibly TRBD1 for D (5 bases). The CDR3 is made up of 13 amino acids. Trimming left V 3 bases short and J 3 bases short, with 11 bases between. Germline assignment: CDR1 SQVTM and CDR2 ANQGSEA. CDR3 loop: CSVDRGVDTEAFF. The DNA of the CDR3 is TGCAGCGTTGATAGAGGGGTGGACACTGAAGCTTTCTTT. The whole variable domain, filled in from reference TRBV29-1 and TRBJ1-1, reads SAVISQKPSRDICQRGTSLTIQCQVDSQVTMMFWYRQQPGQSLTLIATANQGSEATYESGFVIDKFPISRPNLTFSTLTVSNMSPEDSSIYLCSVDRGVDTEAFFGQGTRLTVV.

The chain carries TRBV29-1 and TRBJ1-2; TRBD1 might be the D (5 bases). This CDR3 has 14 residues. With 6 bases removed from V and 2 bases from J, the gap between germline ends came to 16 bases. Germline V lookup: CDR1 SQVTM, CDR2 ANQGSEA. DNA for the CDR3: TGCAGCGTGGGGGTATCTGGGGGAAACTATGGCTACACCTTC. The encoded protein is CSVGVSGGNYGYTF.

V gene TRBV5-6 combines with J gene TRBJ2-4; the match to TRBD1 covers 10 bases. With 2 bases clipped from V and 7 bases from J, the junction kept 6 bases outside the gene matches. Per the germline V gene, CDR1 is SGHDT and CDR2 is YYEEEE. The CDR3 contains 15 residues. The CDR3 DNA reads TGTGCCAGCAGCTTACCGGGACAGGGGATGAACATTCAGTACTTC. This codes for CASSLPGQGMNIQYF.